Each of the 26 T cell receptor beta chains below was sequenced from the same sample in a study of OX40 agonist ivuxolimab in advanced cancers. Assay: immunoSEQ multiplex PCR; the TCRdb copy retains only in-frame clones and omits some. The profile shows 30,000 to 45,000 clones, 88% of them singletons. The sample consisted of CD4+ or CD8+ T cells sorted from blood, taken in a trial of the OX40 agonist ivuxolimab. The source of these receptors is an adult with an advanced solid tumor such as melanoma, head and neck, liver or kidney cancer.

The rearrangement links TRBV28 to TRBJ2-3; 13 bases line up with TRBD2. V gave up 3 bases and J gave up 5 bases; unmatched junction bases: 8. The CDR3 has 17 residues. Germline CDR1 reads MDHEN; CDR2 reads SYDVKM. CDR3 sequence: CASSFGLAGVLGDTQYF. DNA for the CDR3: TGTGCCAGCAGTTTTGGACTAGCGGGAGTATTGGGAGATACGCAGTATTTT. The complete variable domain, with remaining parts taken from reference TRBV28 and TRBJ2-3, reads DVKVTQSSRYLVKRTGEKVFLECVQDMDHENMFWYRQDPGLGLRLIYFSYDVKMKEKGDIPEGYSVSREKKERFSLILESASTNQTSMYLCASSFGLAGVLGDTQYFGPGTRLTVL.

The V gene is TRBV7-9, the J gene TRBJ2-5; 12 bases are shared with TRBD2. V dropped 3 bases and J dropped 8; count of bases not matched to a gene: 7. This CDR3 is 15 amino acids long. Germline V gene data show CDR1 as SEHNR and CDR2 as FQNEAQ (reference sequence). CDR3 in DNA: TGTGCCAGCAGCTTGACGACTAGCGGGAGTGACACCCAGTACTTC. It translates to CASSLTTSGSDTQYF.

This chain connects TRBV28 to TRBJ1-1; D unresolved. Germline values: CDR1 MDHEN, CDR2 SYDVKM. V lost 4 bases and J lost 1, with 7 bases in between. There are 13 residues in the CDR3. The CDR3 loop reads CASSWGENTEAFF. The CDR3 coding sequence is TGTGCCAGCAGTTGGGGAGAGAACACTGAAGCTTTCTTT.

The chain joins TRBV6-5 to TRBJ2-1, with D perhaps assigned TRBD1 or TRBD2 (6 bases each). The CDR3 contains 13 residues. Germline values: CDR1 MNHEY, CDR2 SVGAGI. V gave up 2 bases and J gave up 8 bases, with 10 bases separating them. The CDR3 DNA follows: TGTGCCAGCAGTTACGGGGGGCAGGATGAGCAGTTCTTC. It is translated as CASSYGGQDEQFF.

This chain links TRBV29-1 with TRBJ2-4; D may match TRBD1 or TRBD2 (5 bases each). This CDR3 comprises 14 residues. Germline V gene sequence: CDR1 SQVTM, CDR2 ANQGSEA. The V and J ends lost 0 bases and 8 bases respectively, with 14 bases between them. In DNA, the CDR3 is TGCAGCGTTGAAGATGCGCGCCTGGGGGACATTCAGTACTTC. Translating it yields CSVEDARLGDIQYF.

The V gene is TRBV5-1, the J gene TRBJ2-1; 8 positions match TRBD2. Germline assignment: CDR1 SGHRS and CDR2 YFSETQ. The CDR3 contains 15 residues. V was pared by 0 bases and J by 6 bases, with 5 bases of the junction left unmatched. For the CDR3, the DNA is TGCGCCAGCAGCTTGGGTTGGCGGGAGGTCAATGAGCAGTTCTTC. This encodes CASSLGWREVNEQFF.

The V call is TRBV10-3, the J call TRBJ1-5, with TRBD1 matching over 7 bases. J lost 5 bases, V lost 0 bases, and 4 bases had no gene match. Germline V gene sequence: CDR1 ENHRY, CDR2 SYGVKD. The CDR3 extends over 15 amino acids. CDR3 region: CAISESWDSYQPQHF. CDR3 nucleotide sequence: TGTGCCATCAGTGAGTCGTGGGACAGTTATCAGCCCCAGCATTTT.

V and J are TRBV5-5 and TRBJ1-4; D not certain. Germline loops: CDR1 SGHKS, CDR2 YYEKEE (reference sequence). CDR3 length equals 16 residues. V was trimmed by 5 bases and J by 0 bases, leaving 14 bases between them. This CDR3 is CASSPRTETTNEKLFF. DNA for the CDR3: TGTGCCAGCAGTCCGAGGACGGAAACAACTAATGAAAAACTGTTTTTT.

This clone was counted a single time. The CDR3 is CASSQGRDTQYF. As DNA, the CDR3 is TGCGCCAGCAGCCAAGGAAGGGATACGCAGTATTTT. The J gene is TRBJ2-3, the V gene TRBV4-1; D ambiguous. V lost 1 base to trimming and J lost 6 bases, with 5 bases between them. The germline V gene encodes CDR1 MGHRA and CDR2 YSYEKL. CDR3 length equals 12 residues.

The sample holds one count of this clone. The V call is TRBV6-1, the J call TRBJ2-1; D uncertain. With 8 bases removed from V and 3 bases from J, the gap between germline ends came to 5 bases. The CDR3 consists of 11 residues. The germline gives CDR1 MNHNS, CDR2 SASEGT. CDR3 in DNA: TGTGCCAGCCAGAGCTACAATGAGCAGTTCTTC. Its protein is CASQSYNEQFF.

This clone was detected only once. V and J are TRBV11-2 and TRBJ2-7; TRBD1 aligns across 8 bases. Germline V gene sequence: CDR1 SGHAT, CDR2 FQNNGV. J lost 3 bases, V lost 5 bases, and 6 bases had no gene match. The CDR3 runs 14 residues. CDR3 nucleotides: TGTGCCAGCAGCACAGGACAGGGCTACTACGAGCAGTACTTC. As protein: CASSTGQGYYEQYF.

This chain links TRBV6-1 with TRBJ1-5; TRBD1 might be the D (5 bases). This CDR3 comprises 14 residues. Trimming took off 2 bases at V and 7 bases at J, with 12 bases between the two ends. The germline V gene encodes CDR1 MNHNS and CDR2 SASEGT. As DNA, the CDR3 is TGTGCCAGCAGTGAACTAGACAGCGGGCAGCCCCAGCATTTT. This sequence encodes CASSELDSGQPQHF.

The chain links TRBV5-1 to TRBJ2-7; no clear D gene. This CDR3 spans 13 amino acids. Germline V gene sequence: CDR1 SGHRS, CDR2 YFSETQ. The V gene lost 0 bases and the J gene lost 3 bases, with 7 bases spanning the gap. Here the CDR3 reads CASSLGQFYEQYF. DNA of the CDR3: TGCGCCAGCAGCTTGGGGCAGTTCTACGAGCAGTACTTC.

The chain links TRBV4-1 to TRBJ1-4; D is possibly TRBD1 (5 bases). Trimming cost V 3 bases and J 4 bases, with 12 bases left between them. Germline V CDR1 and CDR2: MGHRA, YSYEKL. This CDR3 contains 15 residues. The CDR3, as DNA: TGCGCCAGCAGCCACCGGGACTTGGGTAATGAAAAACTGTTTTTT. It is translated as CASSHRDLGNEKLFF.

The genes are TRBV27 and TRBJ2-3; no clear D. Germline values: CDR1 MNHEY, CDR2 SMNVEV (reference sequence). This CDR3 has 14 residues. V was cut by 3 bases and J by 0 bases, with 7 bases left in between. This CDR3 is CASSFAFSTDTQYF. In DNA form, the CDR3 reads TGTGCCAGCAGTTTCGCATTCAGCACAGATACGCAGTATTTT.

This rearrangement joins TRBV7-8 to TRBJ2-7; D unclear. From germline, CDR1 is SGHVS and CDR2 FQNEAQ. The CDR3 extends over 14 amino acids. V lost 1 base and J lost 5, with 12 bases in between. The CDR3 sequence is CASSLVVVGDEQYF. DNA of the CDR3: TGTGCCAGCAGCTTAGTGGTAGTTGGGGACGAGCAGTACTTC.

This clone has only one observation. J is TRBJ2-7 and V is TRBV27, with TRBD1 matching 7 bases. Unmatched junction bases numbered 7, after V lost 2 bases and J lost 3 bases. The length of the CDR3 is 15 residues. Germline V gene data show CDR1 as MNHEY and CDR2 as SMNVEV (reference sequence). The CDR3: CASSLPGTALYEQYF. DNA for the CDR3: TGTGCCAGCAGTTTACCTGGGACAGCGCTCTACGAGCAGTACTTC.

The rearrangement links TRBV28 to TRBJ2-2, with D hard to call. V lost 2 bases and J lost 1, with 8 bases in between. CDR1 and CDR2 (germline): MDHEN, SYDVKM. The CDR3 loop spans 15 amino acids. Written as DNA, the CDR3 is TGTGCCAGCAGTTTAAACGGGTGGAACACCGGGGAGCTGTTTTTT. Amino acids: CASSLNGWNTGELFF.

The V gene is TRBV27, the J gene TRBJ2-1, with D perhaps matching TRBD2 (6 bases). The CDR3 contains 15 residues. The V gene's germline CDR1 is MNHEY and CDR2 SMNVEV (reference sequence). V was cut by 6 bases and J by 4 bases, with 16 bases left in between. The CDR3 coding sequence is TGTGCCAGCAGCCCGGGACTCCCAGCTTACAATGAGCAGTTCTTC. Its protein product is CASSPGLPAYNEQFF.

The CDR3 nucleotides read TGTGCCAGCAGTTACCCCCGGGGTAGCGGGAGGTTTAATGAGCAGTTCTTC. Translation: CASSYPRGSGRFNEQFF. This chain joins TRBV28 and TRBJ2-1; 10 bases agree with TRBD2. The CDR3 consists of 17 residues. Losses at the gene ends were 4 bases for V and 7 bases for J; bases not matched to a gene: 13. Germline CDR1 and CDR2: MDHEN and SYDVKM.

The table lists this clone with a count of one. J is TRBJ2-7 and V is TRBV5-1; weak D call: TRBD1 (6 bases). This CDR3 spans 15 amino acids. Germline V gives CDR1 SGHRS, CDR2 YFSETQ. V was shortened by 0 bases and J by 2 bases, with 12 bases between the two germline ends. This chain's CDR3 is CASSLEGGGPYEQYF. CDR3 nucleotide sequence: TGCGCCAGCAGCTTGGAAGGGGGTGGACCCTACGAGCAGTACTTC.

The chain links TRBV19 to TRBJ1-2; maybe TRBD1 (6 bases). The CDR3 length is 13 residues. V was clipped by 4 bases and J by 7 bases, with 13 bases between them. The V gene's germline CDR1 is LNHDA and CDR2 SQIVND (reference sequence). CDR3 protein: CASSTGAWSGYTF. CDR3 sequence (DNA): TGTGCCAGTAGTACAGGGGCCTGGAGTGGCTACACCTTC. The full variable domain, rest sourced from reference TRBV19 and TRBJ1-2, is DGGITQSPKYLFRKEGQNVTLSCEQNLNHDAMYWYRQDPGQGLRLIYYSQIVNDFQKGDIAEGYSVSREKKESFPLTVTSAQKNPTAFYLCASSTGAWSGYTFGSGTRLTVV.

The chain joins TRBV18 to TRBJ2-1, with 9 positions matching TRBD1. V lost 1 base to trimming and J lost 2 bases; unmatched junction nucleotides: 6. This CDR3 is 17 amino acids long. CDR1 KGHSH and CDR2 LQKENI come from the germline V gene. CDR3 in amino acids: CASSPLDGTGPYNEQFF. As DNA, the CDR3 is TGTGCCAGCTCACCACTGGATGGGACAGGGCCCTACAATGAGCAGTTCTTC.

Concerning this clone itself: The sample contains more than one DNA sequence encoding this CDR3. The CDR3 region is CASSSEGRTADEQYF. Here the CDR3 DNA reads TGTGCCAGCAGCTCGGAAGGTCGGACAGCGGACGAGCAGTACTTC. V usage is TRBV7-9 and J usage is TRBJ2-7, with a possible D match to TRBD1 (6 bases). Trimming cost V 4 bases and J 5 bases, with 18 bases left between them. The length of the CDR3 is 15 residues. The germline gives CDR1 SEHNR, CDR2 FQNEAQ (reference sequence).

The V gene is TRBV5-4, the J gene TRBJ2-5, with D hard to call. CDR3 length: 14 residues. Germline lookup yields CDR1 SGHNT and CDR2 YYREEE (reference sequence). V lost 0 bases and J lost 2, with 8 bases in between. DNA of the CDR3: TGTGCCAGCAGCTTGGCCTCAGGACAAGAGACCCAGTACTTC. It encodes CASSLASGQETQYF.

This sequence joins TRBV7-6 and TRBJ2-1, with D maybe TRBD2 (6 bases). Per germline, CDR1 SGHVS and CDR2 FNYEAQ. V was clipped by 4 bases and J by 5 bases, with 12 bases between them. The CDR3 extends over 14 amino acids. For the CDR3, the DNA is TGTGCCAGCAGCTCCTTGGGGGGAGACAATGAGCAGTTCTTC. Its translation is CASSSLGGDNEQFF.